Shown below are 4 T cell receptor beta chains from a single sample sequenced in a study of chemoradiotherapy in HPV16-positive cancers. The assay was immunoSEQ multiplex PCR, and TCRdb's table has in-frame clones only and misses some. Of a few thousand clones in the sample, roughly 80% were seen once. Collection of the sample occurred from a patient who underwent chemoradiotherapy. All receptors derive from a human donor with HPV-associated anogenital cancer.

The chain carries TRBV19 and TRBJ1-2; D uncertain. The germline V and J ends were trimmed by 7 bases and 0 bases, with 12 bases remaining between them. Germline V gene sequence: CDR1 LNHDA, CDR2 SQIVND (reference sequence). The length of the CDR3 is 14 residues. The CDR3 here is CASNSQSSNYGYTF. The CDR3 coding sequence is TGTGCCAGTAACTCCCAGAGTTCTAACTATGGCTACACCTTC.

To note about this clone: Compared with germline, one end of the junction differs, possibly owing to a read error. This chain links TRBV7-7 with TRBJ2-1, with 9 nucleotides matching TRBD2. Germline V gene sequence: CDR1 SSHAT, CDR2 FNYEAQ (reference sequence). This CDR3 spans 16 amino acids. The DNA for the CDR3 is TGTGCTAGCAGCTTAGTGCCTAGCGGGACCTACAATGAGCAGTTCTTC. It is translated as CASSLVPSGTYNEQFF.

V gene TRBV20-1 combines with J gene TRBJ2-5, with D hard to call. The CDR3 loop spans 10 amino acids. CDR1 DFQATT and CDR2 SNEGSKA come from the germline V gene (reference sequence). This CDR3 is CGLAEETQYF. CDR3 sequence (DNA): TGCGGGCTCGCTGAAGAGACCCAGTACTTC.

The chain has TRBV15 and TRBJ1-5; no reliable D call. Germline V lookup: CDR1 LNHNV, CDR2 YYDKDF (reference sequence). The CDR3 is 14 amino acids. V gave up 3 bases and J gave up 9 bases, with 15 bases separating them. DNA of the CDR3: TGTGCCACCAGCAGGGGGAGGTCATTGGGGCCCCAGCATTTT. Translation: CATSRGRSLGPQHF.